One sample yielded the 10 T cell receptor beta chains listed below, sequenced in a study of identical twins. TCRdb redid the calling of the 5' RACE reads with MiXCR, one entry per CDR3 protein. The repertoire includes roughly 500,000 distinct CDR3 sequences, roughly 21% of them detected once, and around 1% sits in the top ten. These data also formed part of another study, on T cells expressing NK-cell markers.

What was sequenced was CD4+ T cells sorted from blood. The receptors were gathered from a woman aged 18-29 years in good health.

The V gene is TRBV7-9, the J gene TRBJ2-2, with no clear D. Between the trimmed V and J ends, which lost 1 base and 7 bases, there was a span of 10 bases. The CDR3 contains 14 residues. Germline CDR1 reads SEHNR; CDR2 reads FQNEAQ (reference sequence). The CDR3 loop is CASSLDSVLGELFF. DNA for the CDR3: TGTGCCAGCAGCTTAGATTCGGTTCTCGGGGAGCTGTTTTTT.

This clonotype has just a few counts. The chain carries TRBV23-1 and TRBJ2-1; D gene ambiguous. TRBV23-1 is given ORF status, its function remaining uncertain. Trimming pared 0 bases from V and 8 bases from J, leaving 11 bases between. The CDR3 has 14 residues. The CDR3 is CASSQSSSLDEQFF. In nucleotides, the CDR3 is TGCGCCAGCAGTCAATCGTCTAGTCTCGATGAGCAGTTCTTC.

Only a few counts were recorded for this clonotype. J is TRBJ2-7 and V is TRBV14, with D hard to call. Germline values: CDR1 SGHDN, CDR2 FVKESK. The CDR3 contains 14 residues. Trimming removed 5 bases at V and 0 bases at J, with 11 bases between. CDR3: CASSSDGVSYEQYF. The CDR3 bases are TGTGCCAGCAGCTCGGACGGAGTCTCCTACGAGCAGTACTTC.

The chain has TRBV12-5 and TRBJ2-3, with D maybe TRBD2 (5 bases). In germline, CDR1 is LGHNT, CDR2 FRNRAP. The length of the CDR3 is 15 residues. The ends were cut back, 5 bases at V and 1 base at J, with 13 bases in the middle. The CDR3 here is CASGPWSSGTDTQYF. The CDR3 DNA reads as TGTGCTAGTGGTCCGTGGAGTAGCGGCACAGATACGCAGTATTTT.

This clonotype appeared many times. The chain has TRBV29-1 and TRBJ2-7, with D perhaps TRBD1 (6 bases). Trimming cost V 6 bases and J 0 bases, with 9 bases left between them. Germline lookup yields CDR1 SQVTM and CDR2 ANQGSEA. The length of the CDR3 is 12 residues. CDR3 sequence (DNA): TGCAGCGTGGGGACACACTCCTACGAGCAGTACTTC. Its protein product is CSVGTHSYEQYF.

There are many counts of this clonotype. The J gene is TRBJ2-5, the V gene TRBV6-5; D remains unclear. CDR1 and CDR2 (germline): MNHEY, SVGAGI. This CDR3 spans 11 amino acids. The V end lost 8 bases, the J end lost 4 bases, and 8 bases lay between the germline ends. CDR3 sequence (DNA): TGTGCCAGCGTGAAGGGAGAGACCCAGTACTTC. Amino acid sequence: CASVKGETQYF.

The sample holds a few counts of this clonotype. The gene calls are TRBV6-5 and TRBJ1-5, with a weak D call TRBD1 (5 bases). The germline V gene has CDR1 MNHEY and CDR2 SVGAGI. This CDR3 comprises 15 residues. The V end was cut by 2 bases, the J end by 3 bases, with 11 bases between. Here the CDR3 DNA reads TGTGCCAGCAGTTACCGCAGGGTACCCAATCAGCCCCAGCATTTT. Translation gives CASSYRRVPNQPQHF.

The CDR3 sequence is CATAQGARTEAFF. Here the CDR3 DNA reads TGTGCCACGGCACAGGGGGCGCGCACTGAAGCTTTCTTT. The chain couples TRBV10-3 to TRBJ1-1; 9 positions match TRBD1. With 10 bases clipped from V and 4 bases from J, the junction kept 7 bases outside the gene matches. This CDR3 is built from 13 residues. Germline V CDR1 and CDR2: ENHRY, SYGVKD.

The V and J genes are TRBV12-3 or TRBV12-4 and TRBJ2-2; 7 nucleotides match TRBD2. This CDR3 has 15 residues. V was pared by 4 bases and J by 2 bases, with 4 bases of the junction left unmatched. CDR3 sequence reads: CASSSGLVNTGELFF. CDR3 nucleotides: TGTGCCAGCAGTTCAGGACTAGTAAACACCGGGGAGCTGTTTTTT.

The CDR3 spells CSARPTGRGNTIYF. The CDR3 DNA follows: TGCAGTGCTAGGCCGACAGGACGTGGAAACACCATATATTTT. This sequence joins TRBV20-1 and TRBJ1-3; TRBD1 might be the D (6 bases). There are 14 residues in the CDR3. Germline V gene data show CDR1 as DFQATT and CDR2 as SNEGSKA (reference sequence). Trimming pared 3 bases from V and 3 bases from J, leaving 12 bases between.